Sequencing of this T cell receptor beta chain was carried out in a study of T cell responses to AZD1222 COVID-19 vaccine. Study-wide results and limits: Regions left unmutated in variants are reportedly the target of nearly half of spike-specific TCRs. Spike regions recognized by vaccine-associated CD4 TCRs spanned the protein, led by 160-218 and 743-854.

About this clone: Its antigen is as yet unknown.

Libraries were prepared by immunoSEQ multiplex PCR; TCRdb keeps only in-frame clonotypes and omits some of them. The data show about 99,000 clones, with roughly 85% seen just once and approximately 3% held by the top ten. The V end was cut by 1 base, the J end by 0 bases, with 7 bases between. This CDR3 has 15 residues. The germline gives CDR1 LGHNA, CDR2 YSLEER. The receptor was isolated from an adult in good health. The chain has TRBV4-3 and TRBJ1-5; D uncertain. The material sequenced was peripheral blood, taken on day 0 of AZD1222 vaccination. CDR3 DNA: TGCGCCAGCAGCCAAGTACGACATAGCAATCAGCCCCAGCATTTT. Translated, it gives CASSQVRHSNQPQHF.